This entry concerns a single T cell receptor beta chain. The antigen this receptor binds is unknown. Base qualities are not at hand, and no much larger clone is one base apart. The sample comes from a study of T cell responses to AZD1222 COVID-19 vaccine (dated by TCRdb to about 2021). For the wider study: A total of over 230 trial participants underwent TCR sequencing, of whom 207 received two doses of AZD1222 and some 25 received two doses of the MenACWY control vaccine. Trial participants were enrolled by age into 18-55, 56-69 and 70-plus year subgroups, with about 150, 28 and 57 TCR-sequenced participants respectively. What the research found in general, with its limitations: In the small 56-69-year group, the increase in depth fell short of significance, most likely because of low power. CD4 TCRs associated with the vaccine covered the entire spike protein, and the dominant responses were in regions 160-218 and 743-854. Most participants were white British and females outnumbered males, and the authors suggested that clonal diversity may have been underestimated. Only six or seven AZD1222 recipients were SARS-CoV-2 seropositive at baseline, limiting conclusions about previously exposed vaccinees. Because no samples from the day 14 peak response were available, repertoires could be characterized only after the peak T cell response. Epitopes outside the regions mutated in the B.1.351 and B.1.1.7 variants were reportedly recognized by nearly half of the unique spike-specific TCRs. A significant rise in spike-specific TCR breadth and depth was observed after two AZD1222 doses relative to day 0 and relative to MenACWY recipients.

The germline V gene encodes CDR1 LNHDA and CDR2 SQIVND (reference sequence). V is pruned by 6 bases and J by 7 bases, leaving 17 bases of the junction without a gene match. The CDR3 measures 16 amino acids from cysteine to phenylalanine. Solely the CDR3 DNA is kept, with 48 bases framed from the first base. The CDR3 regions of human TCRbeta chains were analyzed by immunosequencing. The study's own analysis went as follows. TCRs in the repertoires were compared against a reference library of SARS-CoV-2-specific TCRs that had been generated with the MIRA antigen-specificity platform. Breadth was defined as the fraction of unique TCRs that were SARS-CoV-2-associated, and depth was defined as the fraction of total T cells that were SARS-CoV-2-associated. Each spike-specific TCR was assigned to its reactive spike region and to a CD4 or CD8 class using the MIRA data. Log10-transformed breadth and depth values were compared by one-way ANOVA with Sidak's multiple comparisons tests. In its TCRdb copy, this immuneACCESS table keeps in-frame sequences only and misses some clones. Where compared with another copy, unresolved V genes explain less than half of these, and the others have no known cause. That table supplies the V and J calls and clone size; D and trimming were determined from the DNA. The sample includes more than 90,000 clones, with roughly 86% observed a single time. The leading ten clones occupy 15% to 20% of the sample.

The intended sense of this specimen's time point label: about 28 days (+/-7) after the second vaccine dose. Because spike-specific TCR depth and breadth did not differ between the two schedules, AZD1222 recipients who got a second dose at roughly 4 weeks were pooled with those who got a second dose at roughly 12 weeks. Vaccinee samples were obtained from the UK trials COV001 and COV002, which included a single-blind randomized controlled phase 2/3 trial of AZD1222 (ChAdOx1 nCoV-19) in healthy adults. Trial participant PBMC samples were collected at day 0 and day 28 after the second dose for TCRbeta chain sequencing.

Sample: peripheral blood, taken 28 days after the second AZD1222 dose. The chain is assembled from TRBV19 and TRBJ2-7, and 8 bases in between align with TRBD2. The sequence derives from an adult who received the AZD1222 COVID-19 vaccine. The DNA sequence is as follows: TGTGCCAGTAGCAAATCGCCGGCAGCGGGAGTTCGAGAGCAGTACTTC. Its product reads: CASSKSPAAGVREQYF.